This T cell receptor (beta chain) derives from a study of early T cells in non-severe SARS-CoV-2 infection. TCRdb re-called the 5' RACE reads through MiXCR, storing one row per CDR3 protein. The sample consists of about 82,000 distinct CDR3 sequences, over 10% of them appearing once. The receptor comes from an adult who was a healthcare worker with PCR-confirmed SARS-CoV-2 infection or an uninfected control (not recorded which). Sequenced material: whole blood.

This CDR3 reads CASSEVVLLAGPEQYF. The CDR3 bases are TGTGCCAGCAGTGAAGTCGTTCTACTAGCGGGACCCGAGCAGTACTTC. The rearrangement uses TRBV2 and TRBJ2-7; the match to TRBD2 covers 10 bases. After removal of 1 base from V and 6 bases from J, the junction contained 9 bases not matched to a gene. The length of the CDR3 is 16 residues. Germline CDR1 reads SNHLY; CDR2 reads FYNNEI. The full variable domain, completed using reference TRBV2 and TRBJ2-7, is EPEVTQTPSHQVTQMGQEVILRCVPISNHLYFYWYRQILGQKVEFLVSFYNNEISEKSEIFDDQFSVERPDGSNFTLKIRSTKLEDSAMYFCASSEVVLLAGPEQYFGPGTRLTVT.